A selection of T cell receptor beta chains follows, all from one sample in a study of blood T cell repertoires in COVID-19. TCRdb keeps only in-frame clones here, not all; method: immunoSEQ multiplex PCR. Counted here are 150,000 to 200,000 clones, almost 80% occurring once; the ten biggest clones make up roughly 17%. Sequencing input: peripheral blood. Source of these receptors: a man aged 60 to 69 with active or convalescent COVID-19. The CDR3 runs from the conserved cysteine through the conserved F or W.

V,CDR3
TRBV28,CASGLRSLHF
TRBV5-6,CASSFRGTVNYGYTF
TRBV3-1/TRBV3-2,CASSQEWAPVYF
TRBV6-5,CASSYSEGAYTEAFF
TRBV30,CAWSVEGAPYYEQYF
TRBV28,CASSTSRQREDTDTQYF
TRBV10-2,CASSEPGLHGEQYF
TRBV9,CASSGGWVRTGELFF
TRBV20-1,CSASRLAGLQETQYF
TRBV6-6,CASSRSGLAGNTDTQYF
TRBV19,CASSIAGGNTEAFF
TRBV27,CASSLLQGASQPQHF
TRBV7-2,CASSLAGPGRGEQFF
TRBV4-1,CASSPDRYKNIQYF
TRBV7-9,CASSPGLAGETQYF
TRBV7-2,CASSLAPEPLRYGYTF
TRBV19,CASLQSGTASSPLHF
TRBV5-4,CASSLRGLAGTDTQYF
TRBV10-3,CAISGAAVAGAEQYF
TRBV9,CASSVAPGQTYNEQFF
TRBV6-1,CASNSPGANRYTF
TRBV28,CASSLSRVRRSTDTQYF
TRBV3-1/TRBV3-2,CASSQDRGQSGYTF
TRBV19,CASSRPGLGTDTQYF
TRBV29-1,CSVVGVAGRGTDTQYF
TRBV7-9,CASSLPNLYEQYF
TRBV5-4,CASTRQGARGTEAFF
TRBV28,CASSLGIQETQYF
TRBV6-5,CASDRTGGAYGYTF
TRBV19,CASSTYLSAGSAYNEQFF
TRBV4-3,CASSRGQGNYGYTF
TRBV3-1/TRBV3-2,CASSQDRISGNTIYF
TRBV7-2,CASSLQGLSEQYF
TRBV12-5,CASGLFTGSNTGELFF
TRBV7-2,CASTIGRGRNEQFF
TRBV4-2,CASSPTSGESSYNEQFF
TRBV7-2,CASSLVTGSSYNSPLHF
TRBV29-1,CSGFGTSGTNEQFF
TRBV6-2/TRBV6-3,CASRLAWSNSPLHF
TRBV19,CASWGGGNQPQHF
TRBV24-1,CATSAPPGQGAGETQYF
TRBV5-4,CASSLDRGNEQFF
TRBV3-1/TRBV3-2,CASSQEWGYRDNSPLHF
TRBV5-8,CASSLESPPEQYF
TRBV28,CASSLPSEAFF
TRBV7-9,CASSLERSGYTF
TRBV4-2,CASSRGTGDGDTQYF
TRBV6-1,CASSEAAGGSFYNEQFF
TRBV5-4,CASSILDRGEKLFF
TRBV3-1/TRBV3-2,CASSAGTGYYGYTF
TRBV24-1,CATSDPPGGANVLTF
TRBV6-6,CASDGTSGYNEQFF
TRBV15,CATWSGLLDNIQYF
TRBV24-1,CATSVKDRSSYEQYF
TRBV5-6,CASSLVSGDTQYF
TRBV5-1,CASSRAGSGSNNEQFF
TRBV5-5,CASSFGQNTGELFF